This TCR beta chain stems from a study of OX40 agonist ivuxolimab in advanced cancers. Study-level information: Patients got intravenous ivuxolimab at 0.01 to 10 mg/kg every 2 weeks. Patients with hepatocellular carcinoma, melanoma, renal cell or head and neck cancer made up the dose-escalation patients. Overall study results and limits: CD8+ T cells (on average) carried more expanded clones than CD4+ T cells. Nonresponders, in some cases, also had low normalized T-cell clonal expansion.

Here immunoSEQ multiplex PCR was the method, and the copy in TCRdb shows in-frame clones only, minus some. Here the sample spans under 85,000 clones, over 80% being singletons. CDR3 length equals 14 residues. V was cut by 3 bases and J by 5 bases, with 16 bases left in between. CDR1 SQVTM and CDR2 ANQGSEA come from the germline V gene. Regarding this clone: Its antigen is unknown.

Sequences were derived from CD4+ or CD8+ T cells sorted from blood, sampled in a trial of the OX40 agonist ivuxolimab. This receptor was taken from an adult with an advanced solid tumor such as melanoma, head and neck, liver or kidney cancer. This sequence joins TRBV29-1 and TRBJ2-5; weak D call: TRBD2 (6 bases). This CDR3 reads CSVERDAPGETQYF. CDR3 in DNA: TGCAGCGTTGAGCGGGACGCACCAGGGGAGACCCAGTACTTC.